The entry below gives a single TCR beta chain sequence along with its context. The antigen is not known. The data stem from a study of OX40 agonist ivuxolimab in advanced cancers. Study information: The drug used for patients, ivuxolimab, was an agonistic anti-OX40 (CD134) antibody. Findings of the study overall: Certain nonresponders likewise exhibited a low normalized T-cell clonal expansion.

Profiling relied on immunoSEQ multiplex PCR, and the TCRdb table lists in-frame clones only, not all of them. In the table there are around 150,000 clones, just over 90% of which are singletons. Patients were excluded for autoimmune disease history or systemic immunosuppression. This TCR was recovered from an adult with an advanced solid tumor such as melanoma, head and neck, liver or kidney cancer. Sequenced here: CD4+ or CD8+ T cells sorted from blood, sampled in a trial of the OX40 agonist ivuxolimab.

In DNA, the CDR3 is TGCGCCAGCAGCTCGTCTAGCGGTACCACAGATACGCAGTATTTT. This encodes CASSSSSGTTDTQYF. The V call is TRBV5-1, the J call TRBJ2-3, with 7 bases that match TRBD2. This CDR3 spans 15 amino acids. Per the germline V gene, CDR1 is SGHRS and CDR2 is YFSETQ. Trimming removed 3 bases from V and 2 bases from J; junction bases left unmatched: 6.